This TCR beta chain was sequenced during a study of cytomegalovirus exposure and HLA in healthy donors. Between the trimmed V and J ends, which lost 4 bases and 4 bases, there was a span of 5 bases. The CDR3 sequence is 11 residues long. CDR1 is SGHDT, CDR2 YYEEEE, per germline. This PCR relied on a set of 60 Vbeta primers and 13 Jbeta primers. Produced via immunoSEQ multiplex PCR; TCRdb's table is partial and in-frame only. The sample shows around 170,000 clones, around 72% of them seen only once. This clone was recorded only once. The material sequenced was PBMCs. The chain combines TRBV5-6 with TRBJ1-1; no reliable D call. The receptor was derived from a woman between 45 and 60 years old in good health and CMV-seropositive. The CDR3 sequence: CASSRSTEAFF. CDR3 nucleotide sequence: TGTGCCAGCAGCCGGAGCACTGAAGCTTTCTTT.